Below, 30 T cell receptor beta chains from the same sample are listed, as sequenced in a study of beta chain features in type 1 diabetes. Since all of the isolated RNA was reverse transcribed, expressed TCRB transcripts were what got sequenced. The table came from immunoSEQ multiplex PCR; TCRdb's copy has only in-frame clones and leaves some out. The repertoire has 680,000 or so clones, about a sixth of them found once; the top ten carry 0.093%. Sequencing was done on a sample of naive CD4+ T cells from blood. These receptor sequences come from a man aged 18 to 29 in good health.

The chain joins TRBV5-1 to TRBJ2-1; D possibly corresponds to TRBD2 (6 bases). CDR3 length equals 15 residues. V was shortened by 4 bases and J by 0 bases, with 11 bases between the two germline ends. CDR1 SGHRS and CDR2 YFSETQ come from the germline V gene. The CDR3, as DNA: TGCGCCAGCAGCCCCGGGGGACGCTCCTACAATGAGCAGTTCTTC. The encoded protein is CASSPGGRSYNEQFF.

V and J are TRBV13 and TRBJ2-5; possible D gene TRBD2, 6 bases. CDR3 length: 14 residues. The germline V and J ends were trimmed by 5 bases and 3 bases, with 13 bases remaining between them. Germline-derived CDR1 and CDR2 are PRHDT and FYEKMQ (reference sequence). DNA for the CDR3: TGTGCCAGCAGCGCCTGGGACTTTAAAGAGACCCAGTACTTC. As protein: CASSAWDFKETQYF.

The chain is built from TRBV4-2 and TRBJ2-5, with 9 positions matching TRBD1. Per the germline V gene, CDR1 is LGHNA and CDR2 is YNFKEQ. The CDR3 runs 15 residues. The ends lost 5 bases at V and 4 bases at J; junction bases unmatched: 8. The CDR3 nucleotides read TGTGCCAGCAGCAAACCGACAGGGGGAGGAGAGACCCAGTACTTC. Protein product: CASSKPTGGGETQYF.

This chain links TRBV25-1 with TRBJ2-5; D is possibly TRBD1 or TRBD2 (6 bases each). Per germline, CDR1 MGHDK and CDR2 SYGVNS. The CDR3 covers 13 residues. V was cut by 8 bases and J by 5 bases, with 15 bases left in between. CDR3 in DNA: TGTGCCAGCCAGAAGGGGGGCTGGGAGACCCAGTACTTC. This gives the protein CASQKGGWETQYF.

This clone has just a few counts. The chain combines TRBV6-5 with TRBJ2-1; 10 bases fit TRBD2. After removal of 6 bases from V and 8 bases from J, the junction contained 7 bases not matched to a gene. Germline V gene sequence: CDR1 MNHEY, CDR2 SVGAGI. This CDR3 region has 14 residues. DNA for the CDR3: TGTGCCAGCAGCCCCGGGACTAGCGTCTATGAGCAGTTCTTC. Translating it yields CASSPGTSVYEQFF.

The sample holds a few counts of this clone. The chain carries TRBV28 and TRBJ2-2; TRBD1 aligns across 9 bases. The trim removed 3 bases at V and 3 bases at J, leaving 8 bases unmatched. Germline values: CDR1 MDHEN, CDR2 SYDVKM. The CDR3 runs 17 residues. The chain's CDR3 is CASSFYRTGADTGELFF. In nucleotides, the CDR3 is TGTGCCAGCAGTTTTTATCGGACAGGGGCGGACACCGGGGAGCTGTTTTTT.

The rearrangement links TRBV5-1 to TRBJ2-3, with 13 positions matching TRBD2. V gave up 6 bases and J gave up 0 bases; unmatched junction bases: 7. Germline V gene lookup returns CDR1 SGHRS and CDR2 YFSETQ. The CDR3 totals 17 residues. The CDR3 spells CASTRTSGGLSTDTQYF. DNA for the CDR3: TGCGCCAGCACTCGGACTAGCGGGGGCCTAAGCACAGATACGCAGTATTTT.

The gene calls are TRBV28 and TRBJ2-3; 7 bases fit TRBD2. Germline CDR1 is MDHEN and CDR2 is SYDVKM. CDR3 length equals 15 residues. The ends lost 6 bases at V and 2 bases at J; junction bases unmatched: 8. The CDR3 DNA is TGTGCCAGCAGAGATTCCGGGACTAACACAGATACGCAGTATTTT. Its protein product is CASRDSGTNTDTQYF.

Only a few counts were recorded for this clone. The genes are TRBV18 and TRBJ1-1, with 8 bases identical to TRBD1. The CDR3 is 13 residues long. Per germline, CDR1 KGHSH and CDR2 LQKENI. Trimming took 4 bases from V and 5 from J; bases not matched to a gene: 3. The CDR3 region is CASSRTGYTEAFF. The CDR3 DNA is TGTGCCAGCTCACGGACAGGGTATACTGAAGCTTTCTTT. Full variable domain (rest looked up from reference TRBV18 and TRBJ1-1): NAGVMQNPRHLVRRRGQEARLRCSPMKGHSHVYWYRQLPEEGLKFMVYLQKENIIDESGMPKERFSAEFPKEGPSILRIQQVVRGDSAAYFCASSRTGYTEAFFGQGTRLTVV.

A note on this clone: Being one base from a much bigger clone, this may be a read error. The chain is built from TRBV7-3 and TRBJ2-7; D is unclear. This CDR3 region has 11 residues. Trimming shortened V by 2 bases and J by 3 bases, and 2 bases separated the two germline ends. Germline assignment: CDR1 SGHTA and CDR2 FQGTGA. CDR3 sequence reads: CASSLVYEQYF. The CDR3 coding sequence is TGTGCCAGCAGCTTAGTCTACGAGCAGTACTTC.

This clone was recorded a few times. The chain links TRBV19 to TRBJ2-3, with D possibly matching TRBD2 (6 bases). Trimming shortened V by 5 bases and J by 6 bases, and 12 bases separated the two germline ends. CDR1 LNHDA and CDR2 SQIVND come from the germline V gene (reference sequence). The CDR3 has 13 residues. The CDR3 loop reads CASSRQGGDTQYF. The CDR3 bases are TGTGCCAGTAGTCGGCAGGGAGGTGATACGCAGTATTTT.

V and J are TRBV2 and TRBJ2-5, with 10 bases lining up with TRBD1. The CDR3 totals 14 residues. Trimming removed 5 bases from V and 5 bases from J; junction bases left unmatched: 5. Germline V gene sequence: CDR1 SNHLY, CDR2 FYNNEI. The CDR3 DNA follows: TGTGCCAGCAGTTCCGGGACAGGGGTGGAGACCCAGTACTTC. This sequence encodes CASSSGTGVETQYF.

This clone was observed a single time. V gene TRBV5-4 combines with J gene TRBJ1-2, with D tentatively TRBD1 (6 bases). This CDR3 has 17 residues. Trimming took 2 bases from V and 0 from J, leaving 17 bases between them. Looked up from germline, CDR1 is SGHNT and CDR2 is YYREEE (reference sequence). The CDR3 bases are TGTGCCAGCAGCTTCCCGAACCGGGACATCTCTAACTATGGCTACACCTTC. Its protein product is CASSFPNRDISNYGYTF.

The chain is built from TRBV19 and TRBJ1-2; D remains unclear. Germline V gives CDR1 LNHDA, CDR2 SQIVND (reference sequence). The CDR3 runs 13 residues. The CDR3 nucleotides are TGTGCTAGCAGAGGCCCCGTGAACTATGGCTACACCTTC. Amino acid sequence: CASRGPVNYGYTF.

This clone was seen only a few times. The chain combines TRBV30 with TRBJ1-6, with a possible D match to TRBD1 (5 bases). Germline loops: CDR1 GTSNPN, CDR2 SVGIG (reference sequence). Trimming shortened V by 4 bases and J by 8 bases, and 12 bases separated the two germline ends. The CDR3 contains 13 residues. The CDR3 nucleotides read TGTGCCTGGAACCGGGACGGCTATTCACCCCTCCACTTT. Protein: CAWNRDGYSPLHF.

This clone was counted a few times. The chain joins TRBV27 to TRBJ2-3; D gene unclear. The V and J ends lost 4 bases and 0 bases respectively, with 11 bases between them. This CDR3 contains 15 residues. CDR1 MNHEY and CDR2 SMNVEV come from the germline V gene (reference sequence). CDR3 coding DNA: TGTGCCAGCAGTTATTGGGGTACTAGCACAGATACGCAGTATTTT. This gives the protein CASSYWGTSTDTQYF.

This clone was counted a few times. V usage is TRBV10-3 and J usage is TRBJ2-3; D remains ambiguous. Trimming stripped 4 bases from V and 1 base from J, with 9 bases between. The CDR3 is 14 amino acids. Germline CDR1 is ENHRY and CDR2 is SYGVKD. The chain's CDR3 is CAISALQGTDTQYF. CDR3 coding DNA: TGTGCCATCAGTGCTCTTCAGGGCACAGATACGCAGTATTTT.

The gene calls are TRBV29-1 and TRBJ1-1; 9 nucleotides agree with TRBD1. V lost 6 bases to trimming and J lost 8 bases; unmatched junction nucleotides: 7. CDR1 and CDR2 from the germline V gene are SQVTM and ANQGSEA. The CDR3 loop spans 12 amino acids. The CDR3 protein is CSVNRGLREAFF. In DNA, the CDR3 is TGCAGCGTCAACAGGGGGCTAAGGGAAGCTTTCTTT.

V usage is TRBV27 and J usage is TRBJ1-5; D not certain. Germline CDR1 MNHEY, CDR2 SMNVEV (reference sequence). CDR3 length: 13 residues. The V gene lost 8 bases and the J gene lost 3 bases, with 11 bases spanning the gap. CDR3 nucleotide sequence: TGTGCCAGCCAACCGAGGGTCAATCAGCCCCAGCATTTT. Its translation: CASQPRVNQPQHF.

This chain links TRBV10-3 with TRBJ1-6, with TRBD1 matching over 9 bases. With V trimmed by 7 bases and J by 5 bases, 3 bases remained unmatched. CDR1 and CDR2 from the germline V gene are ENHRY and SYGVKD. This CDR3 is built from 14 residues. CDR3: CAIKGQGDNSPLHF. CDR3 bases: TGTGCCATCAAGGGACAGGGAGATAATTCACCCCTCCACTTT.

The rearrangement links TRBV5-1 to TRBJ2-5; D remains ambiguous. Germline assignment: CDR1 SGHRS and CDR2 YFSETQ. Trimming took off 0 bases at V and 2 bases at J, with 17 bases between the two ends. The CDR3 loop spans 17 amino acids. The CDR3 DNA reads TGCGCCAGCAGCTTGGGGAGCTTGGGGTCCGGGCAAGAGACCCAGTACTTC. It yields the protein CASSLGSLGSGQETQYF.

The rearrangement uses TRBV6-5 and TRBJ1-2, with no clear D. This CDR3 spans 14 amino acids. Germline loops: CDR1 MNHEY, CDR2 SVGAGI. Trimming shortened V by 3 bases and J by 5 bases, and 13 bases separated the two germline ends. The CDR3 here is CASSYVGIWYGYTF. Written as DNA, the CDR3 is TGTGCCAGCAGTTATGTAGGGATCTGGTATGGCTACACCTTC.

The rearrangement uses TRBV4-1 and TRBJ2-2; 12 bases map to TRBD1. The junction had 8 bases not matched to a gene; V was cut back by 4 bases and J by 5 bases. This CDR3 contains 17 residues. Germline values: CDR1 MGHRA, CDR2 YSYEKL. This CDR3 is CASSPNPGQGATGELFF. The CDR3 nucleotides are TGCGCCAGCAGCCCGAATCCGGGACAGGGGGCGACCGGGGAGCTGTTTTTT.

This clone was seen a handful of times. The V and J genes are TRBV10-3 and TRBJ2-7; D is unresolved. The CDR3 length is 13 residues. V was clipped by 0 bases and J by 5 bases, with 8 bases between them. CDR1 and CDR2 from the germline V gene are ENHRY and SYGVKD. CDR3 in DNA: TGTGCCATCAGTGAGTCGAAAGGGAACGAGCAGTACTTC. It specifies CAISESKGNEQYF.

This clone was seen a few times. The rearrangement joins TRBV9 to TRBJ1-1, with 11 bases that match TRBD1. The trim removed 0 bases at V and 5 bases at J, leaving 3 bases unmatched. Germline V gene data show CDR1 as SGDLS and CDR2 as YYNGEE. The CDR3 loop spans 15 amino acids. The CDR3 reads CASSVGTGGPTEAFF. The DNA of the CDR3 is TGTGCCAGCAGCGTAGGGACAGGGGGCCCGACTGAAGCTTTCTTT.

V usage is TRBV7-2 and J usage is TRBJ1-1; D is undetermined. Trimming took 5 bases from V and 4 from J, leaving 14 bases between them. The CDR3 has 14 residues. Germline V lookup: CDR1 SGHTA, CDR2 FQGNSA. The CDR3 DNA sequence: TGTGCCAGCAGCGCTGACGGGAGTCGCACTGAAGCTTTCTTT. As protein: CASSADGSRTEAFF. Based on the CDR3 plus reference TRBV7-2 and TRBJ1-1, the full variable domain is GAGVSQSPSNKVTEKGKDVELRCDPISGHTALYWYRQSLGQGLEFLIYFQGNSAPDKSGLPSDRFSAERTGGSVSTLTIQRTQQEDSAVYLCASSADGSRTEAFFGQGTRLTVV.

This clone showed up just a few times. The CDR3 is CASSQGGSNQPQHF. The CDR3 coding sequence is TGTGCCAGCAGCCAAGGGGGTAGCAATCAGCCCCAGCATTTT. V usage is TRBV14 and J usage is TRBJ1-5; D is ambiguous. The CDR3 runs 14 residues. From germline, CDR1 is SGHDN and CDR2 FVKESK. The germline V and J ends were trimmed by 1 base and 0 bases, with 4 bases remaining between them.

This chain connects TRBV29-1 to TRBJ1-1; D possibly corresponds to TRBD1 (6 bases). The CDR3 runs to 12 residues. Trimming left V 5 bases short and J 5 bases short, with 12 bases between. Germline V gene sequence: CDR1 SQVTM, CDR2 ANQGSEA. The DNA for the CDR3 is TGCAGCGTTACACAGGGAGGTACTGAAGCTTTCTTT. Protein: CSVTQGGTEAFF.

This chain links TRBV11-2 with TRBJ2-2; tentatively, D is TRBD1 (7 bases). The CDR3 has 16 amino acids. The germline CDR1 and CDR2 sequences are SGHAT and FQNNGV. The V and J ends lost 5 bases and 6 bases respectively, with 19 bases between them. The CDR3 spells CASSLGGGNTAGELFF. CDR3 sequence (DNA): TGTGCCAGCAGCCTAGGGGGCGGGAATACGGCCGGGGAGCTGTTTTTT.

The CDR3 sequence is CAWSMGLRDGYTF. The CDR3 DNA follows: TGTGCCTGGAGTATGGGGCTCAGGGACGGCTACACCTTC. The chain is built from TRBV30 and TRBJ1-2; a possible D gene is TRBD1 (5 bases). CDR3 length equals 13 residues. Germline CDR1 and CDR2: GTSNPN and SVGIG (reference sequence). Trimming shortened V by 2 bases and J by 8 bases, and 15 bases separated the two germline ends.